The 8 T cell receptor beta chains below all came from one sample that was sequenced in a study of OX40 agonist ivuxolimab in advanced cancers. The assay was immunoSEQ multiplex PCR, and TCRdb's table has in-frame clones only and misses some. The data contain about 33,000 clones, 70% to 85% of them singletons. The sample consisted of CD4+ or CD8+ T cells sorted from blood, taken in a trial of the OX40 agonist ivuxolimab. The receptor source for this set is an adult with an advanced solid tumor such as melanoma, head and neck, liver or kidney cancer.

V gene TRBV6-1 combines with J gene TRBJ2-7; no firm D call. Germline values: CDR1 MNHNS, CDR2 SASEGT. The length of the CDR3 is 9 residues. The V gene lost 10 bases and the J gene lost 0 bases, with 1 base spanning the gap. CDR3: CATSYEQYF. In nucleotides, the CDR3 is TGTGCCACCTCCTACGAGCAGTACTTC.

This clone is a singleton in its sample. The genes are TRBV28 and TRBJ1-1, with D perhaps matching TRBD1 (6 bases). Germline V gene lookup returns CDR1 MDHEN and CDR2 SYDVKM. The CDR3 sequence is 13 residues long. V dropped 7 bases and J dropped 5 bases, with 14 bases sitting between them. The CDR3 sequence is CASNLRGGTEAFF. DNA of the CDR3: TGTGCCAGCAACCTAAGAGGGGGGACTGAAGCTTTCTTT. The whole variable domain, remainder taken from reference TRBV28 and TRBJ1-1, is DVKVTQSSRYLVKRTGEKVFLECVQDMDHENMFWYRQDPGLGLRLIYFSYDVKMKEKGDIPEGYSVSREKKERFSLILESASTNQTSMYLCASNLRGGTEAFFGQGTRLTVV.

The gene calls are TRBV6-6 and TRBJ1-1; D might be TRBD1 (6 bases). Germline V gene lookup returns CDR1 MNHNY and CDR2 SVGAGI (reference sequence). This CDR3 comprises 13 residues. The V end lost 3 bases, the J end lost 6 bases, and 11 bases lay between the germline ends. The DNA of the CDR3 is TGTGCCAGCAGTTATCAGGGGAGGGCTGAAGCTTTCTTT. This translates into CASSYQGRAEAFF.

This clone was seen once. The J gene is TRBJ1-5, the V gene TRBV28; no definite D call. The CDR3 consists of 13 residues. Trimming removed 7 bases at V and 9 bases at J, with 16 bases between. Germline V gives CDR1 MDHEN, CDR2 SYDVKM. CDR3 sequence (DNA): TGTGCCAGCACCTTAGCATGGTCGGGGCCCCAGCATTTT. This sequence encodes CASTLAWSGPQHF.

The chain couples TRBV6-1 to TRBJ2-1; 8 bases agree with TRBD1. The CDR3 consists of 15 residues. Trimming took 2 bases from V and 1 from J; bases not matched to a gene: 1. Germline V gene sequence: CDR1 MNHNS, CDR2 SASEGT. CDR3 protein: CASSERTGSYNEQFF. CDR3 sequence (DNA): TGTGCCAGCAGTGAAAGGACAGGGTCCTACAATGAGCAGTTCTTC.

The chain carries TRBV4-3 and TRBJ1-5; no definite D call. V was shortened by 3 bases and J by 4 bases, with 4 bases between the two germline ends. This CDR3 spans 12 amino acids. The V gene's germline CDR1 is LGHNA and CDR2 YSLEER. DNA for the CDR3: TGCGCCAGCAGCCAGGGTAATCAGCCCCAGCATTTT. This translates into CASSQGNQPQHF.

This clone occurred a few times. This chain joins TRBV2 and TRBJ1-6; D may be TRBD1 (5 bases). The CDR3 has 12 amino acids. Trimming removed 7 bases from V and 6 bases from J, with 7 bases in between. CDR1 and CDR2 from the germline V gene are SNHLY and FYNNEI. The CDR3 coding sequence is TGTGCCAGCATTGGGACTAATTCACCCCTCCACTTT. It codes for CASIGTNSPLHF. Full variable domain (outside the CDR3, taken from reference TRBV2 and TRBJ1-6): EPEVTQTPSHQVTQMGQEVILRCVPISNHLYFYWYRQILGQKVEFLVSFYNNEISEKSEIFDDQFSVERPDGSNFTLKIRSTKLEDSAMYFCASIGTNSPLHFGNGTRLTVT.

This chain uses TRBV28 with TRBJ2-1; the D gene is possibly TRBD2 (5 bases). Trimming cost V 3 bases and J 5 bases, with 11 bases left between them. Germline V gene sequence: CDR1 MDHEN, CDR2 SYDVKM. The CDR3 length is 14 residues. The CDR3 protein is CASSFAGINNEQFF. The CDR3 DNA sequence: TGTGCCAGCAGTTTTGCCGGGATAAACAATGAGCAGTTCTTC.